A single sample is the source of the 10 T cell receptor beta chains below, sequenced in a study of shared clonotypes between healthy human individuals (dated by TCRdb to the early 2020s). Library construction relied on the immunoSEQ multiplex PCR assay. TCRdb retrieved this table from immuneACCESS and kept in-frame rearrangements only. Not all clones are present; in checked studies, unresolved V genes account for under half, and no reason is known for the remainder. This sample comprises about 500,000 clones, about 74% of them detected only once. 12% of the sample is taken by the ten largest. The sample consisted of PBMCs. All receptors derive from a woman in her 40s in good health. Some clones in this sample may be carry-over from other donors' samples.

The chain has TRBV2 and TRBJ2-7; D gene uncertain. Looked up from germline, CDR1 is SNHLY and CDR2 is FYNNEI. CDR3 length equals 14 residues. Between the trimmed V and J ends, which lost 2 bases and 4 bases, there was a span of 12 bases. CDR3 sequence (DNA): TGTGCCAGCAGTGAATTTGGCAGTGGGTACGAGCAGTACTTC. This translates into CASSEFGSGYEQYF.

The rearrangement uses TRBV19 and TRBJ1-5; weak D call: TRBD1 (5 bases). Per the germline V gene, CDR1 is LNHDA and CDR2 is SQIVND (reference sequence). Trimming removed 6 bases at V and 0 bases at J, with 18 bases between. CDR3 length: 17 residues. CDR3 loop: CASSHDLGGYSNQPQHF. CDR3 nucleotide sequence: TGTGCCAGTAGCCACGATTTGGGGGGGTATAGCAATCAGCCCCAGCATTTT. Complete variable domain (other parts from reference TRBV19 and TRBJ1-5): DGGITQSPKYLFRKEGQNVTLSCEQNLNHDAMYWYRQDPGQGLRLIYYSQIVNDFQKGDIAEGYSVSREKKESFPLTVTSAQKNPTAFYLCASSHDLGGYSNQPQHFGDGTRLSIL.

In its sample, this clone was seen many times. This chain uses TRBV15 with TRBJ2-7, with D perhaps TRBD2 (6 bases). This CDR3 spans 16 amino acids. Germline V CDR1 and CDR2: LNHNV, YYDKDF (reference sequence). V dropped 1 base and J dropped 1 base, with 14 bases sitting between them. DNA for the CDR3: TGTGCCACCAGCAGAGGTCGCGGGACCGGTTCCTACGAGCAGTACTTC. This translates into CATSRGRGTGSYEQYF.

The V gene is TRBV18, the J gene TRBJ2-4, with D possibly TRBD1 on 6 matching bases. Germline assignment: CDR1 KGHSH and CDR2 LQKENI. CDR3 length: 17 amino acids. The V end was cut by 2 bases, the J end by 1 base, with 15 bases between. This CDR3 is CASSPGYNRVAKNIQYF. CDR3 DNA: TGTGCCAGCTCACCAGGGTACAACAGGGTTGCCAAAAACATTCAGTACTTC.

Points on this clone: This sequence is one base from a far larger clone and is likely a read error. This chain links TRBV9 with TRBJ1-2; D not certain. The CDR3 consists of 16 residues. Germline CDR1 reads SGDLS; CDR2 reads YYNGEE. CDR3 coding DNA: TGTGTCAGCAGCGTAGGGTTGGGCAGCTCTAACTATGGCTACACCTTC. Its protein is CVSSVGLGSSNYGYTF.

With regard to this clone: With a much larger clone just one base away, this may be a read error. This CDR3 reads CASSPTSGQRGGQYF. CDR3 bases: TGTGCCAGCAGCCCGACTAGCGGGCAACGGGGCGGGCAGTACTTC. This rearrangement joins TRBV9 to TRBJ2-7; TRBD2 aligns across 10 bases. In germline, CDR1 is SGDLS, CDR2 YYNGEE. The V segment lost 4 bases and the J segment 9 bases; nucleotides outside the gene matches: 13. This CDR3 comprises 15 residues.

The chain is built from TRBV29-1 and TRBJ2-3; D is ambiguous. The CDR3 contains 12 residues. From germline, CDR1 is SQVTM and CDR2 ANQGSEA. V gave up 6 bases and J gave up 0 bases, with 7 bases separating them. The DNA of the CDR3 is TGCAGCGTAGCAGACAGCACAGATACGCAGTATTTT. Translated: CSVADSTDTQYF.

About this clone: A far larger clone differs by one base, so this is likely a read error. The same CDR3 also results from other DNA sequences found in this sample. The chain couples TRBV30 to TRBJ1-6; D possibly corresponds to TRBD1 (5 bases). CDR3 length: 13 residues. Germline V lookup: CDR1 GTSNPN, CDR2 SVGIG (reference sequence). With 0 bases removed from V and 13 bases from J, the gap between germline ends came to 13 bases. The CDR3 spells CAWSVGVGSPLHF. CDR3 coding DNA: TGTGCCTGGAGTGTAGGGGTAGGTTCGCCCCTCCACTTT.

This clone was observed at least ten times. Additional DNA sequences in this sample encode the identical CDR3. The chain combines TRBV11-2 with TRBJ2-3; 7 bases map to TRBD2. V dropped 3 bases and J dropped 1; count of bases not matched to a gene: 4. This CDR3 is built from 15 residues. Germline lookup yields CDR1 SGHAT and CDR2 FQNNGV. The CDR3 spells CASSLAGVGTDTQYF. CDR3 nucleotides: TGTGCCAGCAGCTTGGCGGGAGTAGGCACAGATACGCAGTATTTT.

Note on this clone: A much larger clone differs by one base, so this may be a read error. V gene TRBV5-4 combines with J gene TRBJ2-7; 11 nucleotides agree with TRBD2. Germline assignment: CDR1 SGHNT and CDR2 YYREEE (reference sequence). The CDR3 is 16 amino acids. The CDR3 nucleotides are TGTGTCAGCAGCCCGACTAGCGGGGCCGGGTACTACGAGCAGTACTTC. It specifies CVSSPTSGAGYYEQYF.